This TCR beta chain is from a study of blood T cell repertoires in COVID-19. The V segment lost 4 bases and the J segment 0 bases; nucleotides outside the gene matches: 6. In germline, CDR1 is MNHEY, CDR2 SVGAGI. This CDR3 region has 16 residues. This clone was detected only a few times. Source study methods: Nucleated cell counts were estimated from reference gene primer amplification. Measured with immunoSEQ multiplex PCR; TCRdb has only the in-frame clones, and not every one. V, J and clone size reflect that table, while D and trimming were determined from the DNA. The table includes about 52,000 clones, roughly nine tenths detected once.

The chain has TRBV6-5 and TRBJ1-3; 7 positions agree with TRBD1. The origin of this receptor is a man at least 80 years old with active or convalescent COVID-19. The sequencing input was peripheral blood. CDR3 sequence: CASSSRGSYSGNTIYF. The CDR3 DNA sequence: TGTGCCAGCAGTTCCAGGGGGTCTTACTCTGGAAACACCATATATTTT.